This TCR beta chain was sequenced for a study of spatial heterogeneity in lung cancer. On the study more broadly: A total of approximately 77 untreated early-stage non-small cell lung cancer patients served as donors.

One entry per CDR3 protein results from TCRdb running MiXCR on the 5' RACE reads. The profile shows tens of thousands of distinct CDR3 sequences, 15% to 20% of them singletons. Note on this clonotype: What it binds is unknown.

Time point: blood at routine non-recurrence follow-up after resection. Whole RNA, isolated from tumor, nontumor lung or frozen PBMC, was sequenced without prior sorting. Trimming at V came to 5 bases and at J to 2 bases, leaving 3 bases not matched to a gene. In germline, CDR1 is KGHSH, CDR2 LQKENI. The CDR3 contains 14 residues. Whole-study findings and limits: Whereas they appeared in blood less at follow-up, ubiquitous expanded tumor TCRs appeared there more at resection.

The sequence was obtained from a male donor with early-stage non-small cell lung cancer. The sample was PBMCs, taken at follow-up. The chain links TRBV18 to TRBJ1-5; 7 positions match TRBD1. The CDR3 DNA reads TGTGCCAGCTCATCAGGGGGTGGCAATCAGCCCCAGCATTTT. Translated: CASSSGGGNQPQHF.